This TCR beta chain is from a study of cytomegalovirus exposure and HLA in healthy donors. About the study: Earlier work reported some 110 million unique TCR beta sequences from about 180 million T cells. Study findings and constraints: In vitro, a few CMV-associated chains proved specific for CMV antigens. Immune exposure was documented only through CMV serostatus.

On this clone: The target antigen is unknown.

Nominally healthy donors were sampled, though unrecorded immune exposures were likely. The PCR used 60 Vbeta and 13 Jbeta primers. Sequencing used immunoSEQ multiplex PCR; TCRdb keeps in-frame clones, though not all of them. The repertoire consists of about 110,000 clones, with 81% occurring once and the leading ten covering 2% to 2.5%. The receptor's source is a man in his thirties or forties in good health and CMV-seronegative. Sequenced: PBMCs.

The CDR3 bases are TGTGCCAGCAGCTCTAGCGGGAGGGCCAAGTACGAGCAGTACTTC. Its translation is CASSSSGRAKYEQYF. V gene TRBV7-2 combines with J gene TRBJ2-7; TRBD2 matches at 12 bases. V shed 4 bases and J 4 bases; nucleotides not matched to a gene: 5. Germline V CDR1 and CDR2: SGHTA, FQGNSA. The CDR3 is 15 residues long.